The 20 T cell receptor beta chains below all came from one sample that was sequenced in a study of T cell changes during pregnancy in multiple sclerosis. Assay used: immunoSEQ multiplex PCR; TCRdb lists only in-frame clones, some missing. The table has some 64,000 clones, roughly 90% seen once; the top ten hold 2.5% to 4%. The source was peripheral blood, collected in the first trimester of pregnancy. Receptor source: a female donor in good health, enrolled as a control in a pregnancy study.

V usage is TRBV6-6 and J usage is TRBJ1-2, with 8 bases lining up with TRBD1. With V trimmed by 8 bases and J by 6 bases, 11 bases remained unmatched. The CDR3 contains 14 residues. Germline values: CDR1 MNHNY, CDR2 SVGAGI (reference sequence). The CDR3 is CASGRTGRRDGYTF. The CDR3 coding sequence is TGTGCCAGCGGAAGGACAGGGCGTCGGGATGGCTACACCTTC.

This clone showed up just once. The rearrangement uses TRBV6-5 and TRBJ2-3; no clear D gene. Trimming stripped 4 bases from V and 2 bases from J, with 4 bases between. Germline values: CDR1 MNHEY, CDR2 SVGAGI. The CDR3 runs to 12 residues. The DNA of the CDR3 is TGTGCCAGCAGTTCCAACACAGATACGCAGTATTTT. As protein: CASSSNTDTQYF.

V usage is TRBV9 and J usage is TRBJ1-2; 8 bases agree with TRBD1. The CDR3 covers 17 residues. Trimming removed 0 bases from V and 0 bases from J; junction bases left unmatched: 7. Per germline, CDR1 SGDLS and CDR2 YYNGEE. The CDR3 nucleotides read TGTGCCAGCAGCGTAGATGGGACAGGAATAACTAACTATGGCTACACCTTC. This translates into CASSVDGTGITNYGYTF.

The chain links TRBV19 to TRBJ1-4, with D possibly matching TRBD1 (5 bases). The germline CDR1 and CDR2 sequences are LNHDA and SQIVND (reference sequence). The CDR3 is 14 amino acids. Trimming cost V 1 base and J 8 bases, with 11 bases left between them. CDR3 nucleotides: TGTGCCAGTAGTATAGGTAGGGGCGAGGAAAAACTGTTTTTT. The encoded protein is CASSIGRGEEKLFF. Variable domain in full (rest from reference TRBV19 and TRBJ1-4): DGGITQSPKYLFRKEGQNVTLSCEQNLNHDAMYWYRQDPGQGLRLIYYSQIVNDFQKGDIAEGYSVSREKKESFPLTVTSAQKNPTAFYLCASSIGRGEEKLFFGSGTQLSVL.

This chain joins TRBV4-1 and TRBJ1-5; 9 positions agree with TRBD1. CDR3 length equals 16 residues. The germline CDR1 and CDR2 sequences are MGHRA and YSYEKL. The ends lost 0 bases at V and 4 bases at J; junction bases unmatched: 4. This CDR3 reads CASSQEGTGINQPQHF. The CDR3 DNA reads TGCGCCAGCAGCCAAGAAGGGACAGGGATTAATCAGCCCCAGCATTTT.

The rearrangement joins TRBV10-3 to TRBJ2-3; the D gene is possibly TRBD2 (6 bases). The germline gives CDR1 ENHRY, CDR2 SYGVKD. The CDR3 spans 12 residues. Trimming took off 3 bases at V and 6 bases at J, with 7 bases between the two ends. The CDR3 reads CAISDGGDTQYF. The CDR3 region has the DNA TGTGCCATCAGTGATGGGGGGGATACGCAGTATTTT.

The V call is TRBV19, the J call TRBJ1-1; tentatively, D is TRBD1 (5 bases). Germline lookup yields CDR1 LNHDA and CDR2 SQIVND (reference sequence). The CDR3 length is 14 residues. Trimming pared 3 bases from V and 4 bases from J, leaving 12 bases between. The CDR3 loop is CASSMVPGGTEAFF. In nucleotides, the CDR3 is TGTGCCAGTAGTATGGTCCCGGGGGGCACTGAAGCTTTCTTT.

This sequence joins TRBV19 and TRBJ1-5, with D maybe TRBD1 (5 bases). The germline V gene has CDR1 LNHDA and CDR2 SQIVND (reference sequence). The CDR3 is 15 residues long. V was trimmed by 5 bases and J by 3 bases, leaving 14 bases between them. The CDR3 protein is CASSRRGGFNQPQHF. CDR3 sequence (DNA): TGTGCCAGTAGTCGACGGGGGGGATTCAATCAGCCCCAGCATTTT.

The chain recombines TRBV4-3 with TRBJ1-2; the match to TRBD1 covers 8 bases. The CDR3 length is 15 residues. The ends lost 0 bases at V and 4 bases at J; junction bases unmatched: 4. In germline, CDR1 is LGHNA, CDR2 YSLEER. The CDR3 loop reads CASSQEAGTGYGYTF. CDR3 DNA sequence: TGCGCCAGCAGCCAAGAGGCCGGGACAGGCTATGGCTACACCTTC.

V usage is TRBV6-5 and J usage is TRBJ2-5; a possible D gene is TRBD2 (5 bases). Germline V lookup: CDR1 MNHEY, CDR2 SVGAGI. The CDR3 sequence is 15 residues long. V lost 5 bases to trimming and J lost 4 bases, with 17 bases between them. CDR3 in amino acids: CASSPALASRETQYF. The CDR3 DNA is TGTGCCAGCAGTCCCGCCTTAGCGTCCCGAGAGACCCAGTACTTC.

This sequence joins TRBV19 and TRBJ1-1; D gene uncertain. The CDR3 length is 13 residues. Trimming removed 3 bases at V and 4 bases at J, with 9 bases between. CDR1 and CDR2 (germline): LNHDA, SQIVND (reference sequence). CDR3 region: CASSISRLTEAFF. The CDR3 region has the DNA TGTGCCAGTAGTATTTCCAGGCTCACTGAAGCTTTCTTT. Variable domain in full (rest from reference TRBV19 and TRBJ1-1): DGGITQSPKYLFRKEGQNVTLSCEQNLNHDAMYWYRQDPGQGLRLIYYSQIVNDFQKGDIAEGYSVSREKKESFPLTVTSAQKNPTAFYLCASSISRLTEAFFGQGTRLTVV.

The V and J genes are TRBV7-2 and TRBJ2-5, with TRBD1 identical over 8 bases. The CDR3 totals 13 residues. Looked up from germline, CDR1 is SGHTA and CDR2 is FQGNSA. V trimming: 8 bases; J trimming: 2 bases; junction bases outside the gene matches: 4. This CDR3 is CASVRDRQETQYF. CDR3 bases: TGTGCCAGCGTGCGGGACAGGCAAGAGACCCAGTACTTC.

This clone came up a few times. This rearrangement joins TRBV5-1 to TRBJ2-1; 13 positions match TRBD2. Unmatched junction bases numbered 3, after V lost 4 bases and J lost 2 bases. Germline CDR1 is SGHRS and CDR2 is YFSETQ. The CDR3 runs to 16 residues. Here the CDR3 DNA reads TGCGCCAGCAGCCGCGGGACTAGCGGGACCTACAATGAGCAGTTCTTC. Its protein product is CASSRGTSGTYNEQFF.

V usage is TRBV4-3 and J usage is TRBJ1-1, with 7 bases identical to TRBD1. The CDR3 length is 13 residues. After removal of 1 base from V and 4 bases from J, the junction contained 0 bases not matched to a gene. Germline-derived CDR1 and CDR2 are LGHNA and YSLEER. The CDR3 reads CASSQGQGTEAFF. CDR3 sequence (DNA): TGCGCCAGCAGCCAAGGACAGGGCACTGAAGCTTTCTTT.

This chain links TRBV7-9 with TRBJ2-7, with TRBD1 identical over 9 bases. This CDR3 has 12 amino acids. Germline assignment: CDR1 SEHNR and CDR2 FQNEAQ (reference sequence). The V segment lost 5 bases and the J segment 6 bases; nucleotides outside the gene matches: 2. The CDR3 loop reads CASSQTGGEQYF. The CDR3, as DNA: TGTGCCAGCAGCCAGACAGGGGGCGAGCAGTACTTC.

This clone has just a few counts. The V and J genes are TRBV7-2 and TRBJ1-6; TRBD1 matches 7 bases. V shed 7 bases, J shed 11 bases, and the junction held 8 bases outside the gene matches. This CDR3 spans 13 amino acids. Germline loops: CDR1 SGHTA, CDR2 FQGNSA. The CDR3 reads CASTDAGGPPLHF. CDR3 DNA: TGTGCCAGCACTGACGCAGGGGGTCCACCCCTCCACTTT.

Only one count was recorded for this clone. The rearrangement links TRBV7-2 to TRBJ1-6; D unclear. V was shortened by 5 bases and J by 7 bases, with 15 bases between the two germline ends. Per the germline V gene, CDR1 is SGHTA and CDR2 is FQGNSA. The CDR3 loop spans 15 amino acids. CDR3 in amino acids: CASSLMDGRNSPLHF. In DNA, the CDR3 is TGTGCCAGCAGCCTGATGGACGGGAGGAATTCACCCCTCCACTTT.

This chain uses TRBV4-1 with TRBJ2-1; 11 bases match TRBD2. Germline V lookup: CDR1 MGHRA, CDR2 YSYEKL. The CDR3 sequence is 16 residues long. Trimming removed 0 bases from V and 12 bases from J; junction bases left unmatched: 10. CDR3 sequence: CASSQEGLAGGLRQFF. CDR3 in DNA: TGCGCCAGCAGCCAAGAAGGTCTAGCGGGGGGCTTAAGGCAGTTCTTC.

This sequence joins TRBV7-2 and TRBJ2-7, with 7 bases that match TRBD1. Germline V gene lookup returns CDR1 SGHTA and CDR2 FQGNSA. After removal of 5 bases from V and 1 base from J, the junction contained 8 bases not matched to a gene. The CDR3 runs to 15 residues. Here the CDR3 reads CASSASRDRSYEQYF. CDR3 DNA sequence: TGTGCCAGCAGCGCATCCCGGGACAGATCCTACGAGCAGTACTTC.

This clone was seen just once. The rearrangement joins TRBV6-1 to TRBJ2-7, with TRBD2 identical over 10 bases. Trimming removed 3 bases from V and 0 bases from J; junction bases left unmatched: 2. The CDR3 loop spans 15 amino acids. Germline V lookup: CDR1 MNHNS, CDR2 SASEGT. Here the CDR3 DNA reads TGTGCCAGCAGTGAGGCTAGCGGGAGCTCCTACGAGCAGTACTTC. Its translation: CASSEASGSSYEQYF.